This record looks at one T cell receptor beta chain sequence and its context. The data are from a study of T cell responses to AZD1222 COVID-19 vaccine. TCRdb's table, derived via immunoSEQ multiplex PCR, lists solely in-frame clones and lacks some. This table holds 99,000 or so clones, 89% found once. Germline V gene sequence: CDR1 SGHRS, CDR2 YFSETQ. Trimming left V 2 bases short and J 4 bases short, with 18 bases between. The CDR3 contains 16 residues. This specimen was peripheral blood, taken 28 days after the second AZD1222 dose. The TCR was taken from an adult who received the AZD1222 COVID-19 vaccine. J is TRBJ1-1 and V is TRBV5-1, with a possible D match to TRBD1 (5 bases). CDR3 sequence reads: CASSFVGSERGTEAFF. The CDR3 DNA is TGCGCCAGCAGCTTTGTAGGATCCGAAAGGGGCACTGAAGCTTTCTTT.